These 11 T cell receptor beta chains came from one sample sequenced in a study of blood T cells in healthy people across ages. PCR was performed a second time for about 7 to 11 cycles using a sample-barcoded 5' primer and a J-beta primer mix. TCRdb used MiXCR to reprocess the 5' RACE reads, holding one entry per CDR3 protein. The repertoire has roughly 800,000 distinct CDR3 sequences, roughly 25% of them found once; the top ten carry about 3%. The data were also submitted as part of a second study, on T cells of mothers and their children.

The sample taken for sequencing was blood. Every receptor here comes from a boy aged 10-17 years in good health.

This clonotype has only a few counts. The chain is built from TRBV7-6 and TRBJ2-7, with a possible D match to TRBD1 (5 bases). Between the trimmed V and J ends, which lost 3 bases and 6 bases, there was a span of 15 bases. This CDR3 spans 14 amino acids. CDR1 and CDR2 (germline): SGHVS, FNYEAQ. CDR3 region: CASSLAGPPGEQYF. CDR3 in DNA: TGTGCCAGCAGCTTGGCAGGGCCTCCTGGCGAGCAGTACTTC.

This clonotype was picked up a small number of times. The gene calls are TRBV29-1 and TRBJ2-5; perhaps D is TRBD1 or TRBD2 (5 bases each). Germline V CDR1 and CDR2: SQVTM, ANQGSEA. Trimming pared 0 bases from V and 12 bases from J, leaving 23 bases between. This CDR3 contains 15 residues. The CDR3 sequence: CSVEERGTIPPREYF. CDR3 in DNA: TGCAGCGTTGAAGAAAGAGGGACGATTCCCCCCAGGGAGTACTTC.

This clonotype showed up just a few times. The rearrangement joins TRBV3-1 to TRBJ2-7, with 10 bases fitting TRBD1. V trimming: 3 bases; J trimming: 6 bases; junction bases outside the gene matches: 8. CDR1 LGHDT and CDR2 YNNKEL come from the germline V gene (reference sequence). The CDR3 is made up of 15 amino acids. Here the CDR3 reads CASSQRTGGGSEQYF. CDR3 sequence (DNA): TGTGCCAGCAGCCAGAGGACAGGGGGGGGCTCCGAGCAGTACTTC.

The V call is TRBV11-3, the J call TRBJ2-1, with 10 positions matching TRBD2. CDR1 and CDR2 from the germline V gene are SGHNT and YENEEA. The CDR3 length is 16 residues. Trimming cost V 6 bases and J 6 bases; bases outside gene matches: 11. For the CDR3, the DNA is TGTGCCAGCAGGAAGGGTGGGGCTAGCGGGGGCAATGAGCAGTTCTTC. Protein product: CASRKGGASGGNEQFF.

The V call is TRBV5-4, the J call TRBJ1-2; no clear D. From germline, CDR1 is SGHNT and CDR2 YYREEE (reference sequence). The CDR3 totals 13 residues. Deletions cut 0 bases from V and 8 bases from J, with 11 bases between. The CDR3 region has the DNA TGTGCCAGCAGCTTGGGGCCATCAAGGGGCTACACCTTC. It specifies CASSLGPSRGYTF.

This clonotype was detected only a few times. The V gene is TRBV10-3, the J gene TRBJ1-5; no firm D call. Trimming left V 4 bases short and J 3 bases short, with 10 bases between. The V gene's germline CDR1 is ENHRY and CDR2 SYGVKD. The CDR3 totals 14 residues. The CDR3 region has the DNA TGTGCCATCAGTGCTTGGCAGGTCAATCAGCCCCAGCATTTT. Amino acid sequence: CAISAWQVNQPQHF.

This clonotype was counted only a few times. The rearrangement joins TRBV29-1 to TRBJ1-2; TRBD1 aligns across 9 bases. With V trimmed by 1 base and J by 2 bases, 2 bases remained unmatched. The CDR3 has 14 amino acids. Germline V gives CDR1 SQVTM, CDR2 ANQGSEA. Here the CDR3 DNA reads TGCAGCGTTGAAGGTGGACAGGGGAACTATGGCTACACCTTC. The encoded protein is CSVEGGQGNYGYTF.

The rearrangement joins TRBV6-5 to TRBJ1-4; the D gene is possibly TRBD1 (6 bases). The germline V gene has CDR1 MNHEY and CDR2 SVGAGI. This CDR3 spans 14 amino acids. V was clipped by 2 bases and J by 8 bases, with 12 bases between them. This CDR3 is CASSYIGGNEKLFF. In nucleotides, the CDR3 is TGTGCCAGCAGTTACATAGGGGGGAACGAAAAACTGTTTTTT.

This clonotype has a handful of counts. The chain employs TRBV5-1 and TRBJ2-2, with D possibly TRBD2 on 6 matching bases. With 4 bases removed from V and 6 bases from J, the gap between germline ends came to 13 bases. This CDR3 is built from 14 residues. The germline CDR1 and CDR2 sequences are SGHRS and YFSETQ. CDR3 loop: CASSPDGGSGELFF. In DNA, the CDR3 is TGCGCCAGCAGCCCGGACGGGGGTTCCGGGGAGCTGTTTTTT.

The chain uses TRBV6-5 and TRBJ2-5, with D tentatively TRBD2 (6 bases). The germline gives CDR1 MNHEY, CDR2 SVGAGI. The V end lost 9 bases, the J end lost 6 bases, and 23 bases lay between the germline ends. The CDR3 extends over 15 amino acids. The CDR3 loop is CARPQNVTRGKTQYF. CDR3 DNA: TGTGCCAGGCCACAGAACGTGACGCGGGGAAAGACCCAGTACTTC.

The chain employs TRBV6-1 and TRBJ2-2; maybe TRBD1 (5 bases). Germline V gene lookup returns CDR1 MNHNS and CDR2 SASEGT. V shed 7 bases and J shed 0 bases, with 18 bases lying between them. The length of the CDR3 is 17 residues. CDR3 in amino acids: CASTHRIWGPNTGELFF. For the CDR3, the DNA is TGTGCCAGCACTCACCGAATCTGGGGCCCGAACACCGGGGAGCTGTTTTTT.